This TCR beta chain was found in a study of shared clonotypes between healthy human individuals. This CDR3 is 12 amino acids long. Germline V gene data show CDR1 as SQVTM and CDR2 as ANQGSEA. The V and J ends lost 0 bases and 10 bases respectively, with 10 bases between them. The protocol was immunoSEQ multiplex PCR, while the TCRdb copy is restricted to in-frame clones and leaves out a portion. The sample comprises hundreds of thousands of clones, almost 95% of which are singletons, and 24% rests with the top ten. This clone was found once. Naive CD8 cells, CD45RO-negative and positively selected for CCR7, excluded terminally differentiated effector memory CD45RA+ cells.

The chain uses TRBV29-1 and TRBJ2-1, with D tentatively TRBD2 (5 bases). The sequenced material came from naive CD8+ T cells sorted from blood. This sequence was found in a man under 40 in good health. In nucleotides, the CDR3 is TGCAGCGTTGAAGATGGGTTAGCGGAGCAGTTCTTC. Translating gives CSVEDGLAEQFF.